The 23 T cell receptor beta chains below were found in one sample sequenced in a study of blood T cell repertoires in COVID-19. Generated by immunoSEQ multiplex PCR, the TCRdb table keeps only in-frame clones and is missing some. The table lists 90,000 to 100,000 clones, 70% to 90% of them singletons, with approximately 5% in the top ten. Input material: peripheral blood. Receptors originate from a man in his 70s with acute or convalescent COVID-19.

The chain is built from TRBV11-2 and TRBJ2-2; 12 bases match TRBD2. This CDR3 is 16 amino acids long. Germline CDR1 reads SGHAT; CDR2 reads FQNNGV. J lost 1 base, V lost 6 bases, and 3 bases had no gene match. CDR3 protein: CASRRLAGVNTGELFF. The CDR3 region has the DNA TGTGCCAGCAGAAGACTAGCGGGGGTGAACACCGGGGAGCTGTTTTTT.

This chain uses TRBV19 with TRBJ2-5; TRBD1 matches at 8 bases. After removal of 9 bases from V and 5 bases from J, the junction contained 8 bases not matched to a gene. The CDR3 has 13 residues. Looked up from germline, CDR1 is LNHDA and CDR2 is SQIVND (reference sequence). CDR3 bases: TGTGCCAGCCGAGGACAGGGTCGTGAGACCCAGTACTTC. It encodes CASRGQGRETQYF.

The CDR3 sequence is CAISGDASTDTQYF. The CDR3 DNA sequence: TGTGCCATCAGTGGAGATGCTAGCACAGATACGCAGTATTTT. V and J are TRBV10-3 and TRBJ2-3; no reliable D call. This CDR3 comprises 14 residues. Germline CDR1 and CDR2: ENHRY and SYGVKD. V was cut by 4 bases and J by 0 bases, with 8 bases left in between.

V and J are TRBV5-6 and TRBJ1-4, with 9 bases fitting TRBD1. The V gene end was trimmed by 4 bases and the J gene end by 4 bases; junction bases not matched to a gene: 5. Germline V gene sequence: CDR1 SGHDT, CDR2 YYEEEE. The CDR3 spans 15 residues. The CDR3 DNA follows: TGTGCCAGCAGCCCGGGGACAGGGATTAATGAAAAACTGTTTTTT. Residues: CASSPGTGINEKLFF.

The chain links TRBV19 to TRBJ1-1, with D perhaps TRBD1 (5 bases). V lost 2 bases and J lost 5, with 12 bases in between. Germline V gene sequence: CDR1 LNHDA, CDR2 SQIVND (reference sequence). The CDR3 spans 14 residues. CDR3 in DNA: TGTGCCAGTAGTATACCCGGGACTGGGACTGAAGCTTTCTTT. Translating gives CASSIPGTGTEAFF.

The chain is built from TRBV28 and TRBJ1-6; D call uncertain. V was cut by 6 bases and J by 11 bases, with 11 bases left in between. The CDR3 totals 12 residues. Germline loops: CDR1 MDHEN, CDR2 SYDVKM. CDR3 coding DNA: TGTGCCAGCAGCTCCGGGATTCCACCCCTCCACTTT. Translated, it gives CASSSGIPPLHF.

This clone was counted a few times. The gene calls are TRBV5-6 and TRBJ1-1; D is uncertain. The CDR3 is made up of 13 amino acids. V was trimmed by 4 bases and J by 6 bases, leaving 13 bases between them. Germline values: CDR1 SGHDT, CDR2 YYEEEE. The DNA for the CDR3 is TGTGCCAGCAGCCCCGCGGGGATGCCTGAAGCTTTCTTT. Its protein is CASSPAGMPEAFF.

The chain joins TRBV6-4 to TRBJ1-6, with TRBD1 identical over 7 bases. J gave up 5 bases and V 4 bases, and 2 bases lay outside the gene matches. The length of the CDR3 is 14 residues. Germline values: CDR1 MRHNA, CDR2 SNTAGT. For the CDR3, the DNA is TGTGCCAGCAGTGCAGGACAGGATAATTCACCCCTCCACTTT. It translates to CASSAGQDNSPLHF.

This clone was seen only a few times. The chain has TRBV12-3 or TRBV12-4 and TRBJ1-1; TRBD1 might be the D (6 bases). The V end lost 5 bases, the J end lost 7 bases, and 8 bases lay between the germline ends. The CDR3 length is 11 residues. The CDR3 bases are TGTGCCAGCAGTCGGACAGATGAAGCTTTCTTT. Protein product: CASSRTDEAFF.

This chain uses TRBV5-1 with TRBJ2-2; TRBD1 might be the D (7 bases). V was shortened by 3 bases and J by 2 bases, with 11 bases between the two germline ends. The CDR3 covers 15 residues. CDR1 SGHRS and CDR2 YFSETQ come from the germline V gene. CDR3: CASSSQGGNTGELFF. The CDR3 DNA is TGCGCCAGCAGCTCCCAGGGGGGCAACACCGGGGAGCTGTTTTTT.

This clone was counted once. The chain combines TRBV28 with TRBJ2-7; weak D call: TRBD2 (6 bases). Deletions cut 3 bases from V and 7 bases from J, with 16 bases between. CDR1 and CDR2 from the germline V gene are MDHEN and SYDVKM. CDR3 length: 14 residues. For the CDR3, the DNA is TGTGCCAGCAGTTTGAGCCAGCCTGGAGGGGAGCAGTACTTC. It encodes CASSLSQPGGEQYF.

This chain links TRBV19 with TRBJ1-1; TRBD1 aligns across 8 bases. The J segment lost 6 bases and the V segment lost 5 bases, leaving 14 bases of the junction unmatched. Germline loops: CDR1 LNHDA, CDR2 SQIVND (reference sequence). This CDR3 region has 16 residues. The CDR3 DNA sequence: TGTGCCAGTAGTCTTAAGAACGGACAGGGAGAGGCTGAAGCTTTCTTT. This translates into CASSLKNGQGEAEAFF.

V and J are TRBV18 and TRBJ1-5; TRBD1 might be the D (5 bases). From germline, CDR1 is KGHSH and CDR2 LQKENI. This CDR3 region has 13 residues. Trimming left V 2 bases short and J 11 bases short, with 13 bases between. CDR3 bases: TGTGCCAGCTCACCAGGTGGCAGGGAAGCCCAGCATTTT. Translation gives CASSPGGREAQHF. Full variable domain (remainder filled in from reference TRBV18 and TRBJ1-5): NAGVMQNPRHLVRRRGQEARLRCSPMKGHSHVYWYRQLPEEGLKFMVYLQKENIIDESGMPKERFSAEFPKEGPSILRIQQVVRGDSAAYFCASSPGGREAQHFGDGTRLSIL.

J is TRBJ2-7 and V is TRBV6-1; the match to TRBD1 covers 10 bases. The CDR3 consists of 15 residues. The V gene's germline CDR1 is MNHNS and CDR2 SASEGT. Losses at the gene ends were 3 bases for V and 4 bases for J; bases not matched to a gene: 6. This CDR3 reads CASSDPRDRGYEQYV. CDR3 nucleotide sequence: TGTGCCAGCAGTGATCCCCGGGACAGGGGTTACGAGCAGTACGTC.

V usage is TRBV18 and J usage is TRBJ2-2, with 8 bases matching TRBD2. The germline V gene encodes CDR1 KGHSH and CDR2 LQKENI. The CDR3 sequence is 15 residues long. The V gene end was trimmed by 7 bases and the J gene end by 5 bases; junction bases not matched to a gene: 9. The CDR3 DNA follows: TGTGCCAGCTTGCCGGGACTAGATCTGACCGGGGAGCTGTTTTTT. This sequence encodes CASLPGLDLTGELFF.

The chain links TRBV7-9 to TRBJ2-7, with 11 positions matching TRBD2. CDR1 and CDR2 (germline): SEHNR, FQNEAQ (reference sequence). With V trimmed by 2 bases and J by 5 bases, 8 bases remained unmatched. The CDR3 has 16 residues. In DNA, the CDR3 is TGTGCCAGCAGCTTAACAGCTAGCGGGGGGTCCCACGAGCAGTACTTC. Translated: CASSLTASGGSHEQYF.

The V call is TRBV5-6, the J call TRBJ2-3; TRBD2 matches at 8 bases. Germline CDR1 is SGHDT and CDR2 is YYEEEE. This CDR3 region has 14 residues. The V segment lost 6 bases and the J segment 0 bases; nucleotides outside the gene matches: 3. CDR3 sequence: CASKGGGSTDTQYF. CDR3 nucleotides: TGTGCCAGCAAGGGCGGGGGGAGCACAGATACGCAGTATTTT.

The chain employs TRBV20-1 and TRBJ1-2, with 8 bases lining up with TRBD1. V shed 6 bases and J 1 base; nucleotides not matched to a gene: 7. The CDR3 sequence is 14 residues long. Germline loops: CDR1 DFQATT, CDR2 SNEGSKA (reference sequence). CDR3 bases: TGCAGTGCCAGTCGTGGACAGGGTAACTATGGCTACACCTTC. It specifies CSASRGQGNYGYTF.

This chain connects TRBV19 to TRBJ1-5, with D perhaps matching TRBD1 (6 bases). The CDR3 contains 17 residues. Trimming pared 5 bases from V and 2 bases from J, leaving 19 bases between. The germline gives CDR1 LNHDA, CDR2 SQIVND (reference sequence). The DNA for the CDR3 is TGTGCCAGTAGTGCCCCCGTAGGGGGTACGGGCAATCAGCCCCAGCATTTT. Protein sequence: CASSAPVGGTGNQPQHF.

In DNA form, the CDR3 reads TGTGCCAGCCGGGCTAGCGGGGGCAATGAGCAGTTCTTC. Translated: CASRASGGNEQFF. The J gene is TRBJ2-1, the V gene TRBV6-5, with TRBD2 matching over 10 bases. The CDR3 has 13 residues. The V gene's germline CDR1 is MNHEY and CDR2 SVGAGI. Losses at the gene ends were 8 bases for V and 6 bases for J; bases not matched to a gene: 4.

This sequence joins TRBV6-6 and TRBJ1-5; unclear D gene. The CDR3 sequence is 12 residues long. Germline values: CDR1 MNHNY, CDR2 SVGAGI (reference sequence). The V gene lost 4 bases and the J gene lost 12 bases, with 13 bases spanning the gap. CDR3 DNA: TGTGCCAGCAGTTCCGAGCTCGGAGTCCAGCATTTT. Encoded protein: CASSSELGVQHF.

The chain links TRBV21-1 to TRBJ2-7; the table's D gene call, TRBD1, was not cross checked with the DNA. TRBV21-1 is reported as a pseudogene. The CDR3 runs to 16 residues. The CDR3 coding sequence is TGTGCCAGCAGCAAAGAGGAGAGGGGGCGCGGGTACGAGCAGTACTTC. Protein sequence: CASSKEERGRGYEQYF.

The genes are TRBV11-2 and TRBJ2-7; the match to TRBD1 covers 7 bases. V gave up 3 bases and J gave up 2 bases; unmatched junction bases: 7. The CDR3 totals 15 residues. Germline CDR1 and CDR2: SGHAT and FQNNGV. CDR3 residues: CASSLNRDSPYEQYF. CDR3 in DNA: TGTGCCAGCAGCTTGAACCGGGACAGTCCCTACGAGCAGTACTTC.